This T cell receptor beta chain stems from a study of cytomegalovirus exposure and HLA in healthy donors. On this clone itself: Its target is unknown.

Clones were read by immunoSEQ multiplex PCR, and TCRdb kept only the in-frame ones, dropping some. The sample contains around 220,000 clones, approximately 88% of which appear only once. General observations from the study: Cytomegalovirus association was listed for about 160 TCR beta chains. One later analysis, an examination of the 120 or so validation repertoires, found that first-cohort TCR clusters tended to co-occur in them.

Separate from the roughly 720-subject first cohort, the roughly 120-subject validation cohort was the one that the donors belonged to. This TCR derives from a woman in her twenties or thirties in good health and CMV-seropositive. Material for sequencing was PBMCs.

The CDR3 sequence: CASSPLGSGIYNEQFF. The CDR3 DNA sequence: TGTGCCAGCAGCCCCTTAGGTAGCGGGATATACAATGAGCAGTTCTTC. The chain joins TRBV27 to TRBJ2-1; the match to TRBD2 covers 8 bases. The ends lost 6 bases at V and 4 bases at J; junction bases unmatched: 11. The CDR3 spans 16 residues. Germline values: CDR1 MNHEY, CDR2 SMNVEV (reference sequence).